These T cell receptor beta chains were read from a single sample in a study of shared clonotypes between healthy human individuals. Assay used: immunoSEQ multiplex PCR; TCRdb lists only in-frame clones, some missing. The profile shows fewer than 1.8 million clones, 98% of them singletons. Specimen: naive CD4+ T cells sorted from blood. These receptor sequences come from a man aged 30 to 45 in good health. CDR3s include the opening cysteine and the closing phenylalanine or tryptophan. The D gene is left open where the match is weak. The size of a clone is reported for some rows only, either as once, few or many, or as a class for expanded clones.

CASSESGGGEQYF	TGTGCCAGCAGTGAATCAGGGGGCGGCGAGCAGTACTTC	NA	TRBJ2-7	TRBD1	TRBV6-1
CASGSVNIQYF	TGTGCCAGCGGGAGTGTAAACATTCAGTACTTC	NA	TRBJ2-4	NA	TRBV28
CASSRPANTGELFF	TGTGCCAGCAGCCGACCCGCGAACACCGGGGAGCTGTTTTTT	NA	TRBJ2-2	NA	TRBV7-2
CASSSLRAERNYEQYF	TGTGCCAGCAGCTCCTTAAGAGCGGAGAGGAACTACGAGCAGTACTTC	NA	TRBJ2-7	NA	TRBV7-8
CASSPEYRQGAGYTF	TGTGCCAGCAGTCCCGAATATAGACAGGGGGCCGGCTACACCTTC	NA	TRBJ1-2	TRBD1	TRBV28
CASSLSTGELFF	TGTGCCAGCAGCTTAAGCACCGGGGAGCTGTTTTTT	NA	TRBJ2-2	NA	TRBV7-9
CASSARQGVRYGYTF	TGTGCCAGCAGCGCGCGACAGGGAGTCCGTTATGGCTACACCTTC	NA	TRBJ1-2	TRBD1	TRBV7-9
CASSLAGDGGPTYEQYF	TGCGCCAGCAGCTTGGCGGGCGACGGGGGGCCCACCTACGAGCAGTACTTC	NA	TRBJ2-7	NA	TRBV5-1
CASYNSPGNTIYF	TGTGCCAGTTATAACAGTCCTGGAAACACCATATATTTT	once	TRBJ1-3	NA	TRBV19
CASLKGGWETQYF	TGTGCCAGCCTAAAGGGGGGGTGGGAGACCCAGTACTTC	NA	TRBJ2-5	NA	TRBV2
CASSLELAGWTDGYTF	TGCGCCAGCAGCTTGGAATTGGCAGGGTGGACGGATGGCTACACCTTC	NA	TRBJ1-2	NA	TRBV5-1
CSVEKGTDTQYF	TGCAGCGTTGAAAAGGGCACAGATACGCAGTATTTT	NA	TRBJ2-3	NA	TRBV29-1
CATSPSRGPFYGYTF	TGTGCCACCAGCCCATCGCGGGGGCCCTTCTATGGCTACACCTTC	NA	TRBJ1-2	NA	TRBV15
CASSLKDSHYEQYF	TGTGCCAGCAGCTTGAAGGACAGCCACTACGAGCAGTACTTC	once	TRBJ2-7	NA	TRBV11-2
CASSFIGTQIETQYF	TGTGCCAGCAGTTTTATAGGGACACAAATAGAGACCCAGTACTTC	NA	TRBJ2-5	NA	TRBV28
CASSQGLTGRNGYTF	TGCGCCAGCAGTCAGGGCCTCACAGGGAGGAATGGCTACACCTTC	NA	TRBJ1-2	NA	TRBV4-1
CASWGQGAPNTEAFF	TGTGCCAGTTGGGGACAGGGGGCCCCGAACACTGAAGCTTTCTTT	NA	TRBJ1-1	TRBD1	TRBV19
CASSSDQFF	TGTGCCAGCAGCAGCGACCAGTTCTTC	NA	TRBJ2-1	NA	TRBV7-9
CASRGGLAGVYEQYF	TGTGCCAGCAGAGGCGGACTAGCGGGAGTTTACGAGCAGTACTTC	NA	TRBJ2-7	TRBD2	TRBV6-6
CASSPDRGNQPQHF	TGTGCCAGCAGCCCCGACAGGGGCAATCAGCCCCAGCATTTT	NA	TRBJ1-5	TRBD1	TRBV7-9
CASKAGVSTDTQYF	TGCGCCAGCAAAGCGGGAGTGTCCACAGATACGCAGTATTTT	NA	TRBJ2-3	TRBD2	TRBV5-1
CASSTGVADTQYF	TGTGCCAGCTCCACGGGAGTCGCAGATACGCAGTATTTT	NA	TRBJ2-3	NA	TRBV18
CASSNLTGIDTQYF	TGTGCCAGCAGCAACTTAACAGGGATTGATACGCAGTATTTT	NA	TRBJ2-3	NA	TRBV11-2
CASSEAGTGDEQYF	TGTGCCAGCAGTGAAGCAGGGACAGGGGACGAGCAGTACTTC	NA	TRBJ2-7	TRBD1	TRBV2
CASSTNRGLDTQYF	TGTGCCAGTAGTACCAACAGGGGGCTAGATACGCAGTATTTT	NA	TRBJ2-3	TRBD1	TRBV19
CASSLEGTGVGYTF	TGTGCCAGCTCGCTGGAGGGGACAGGGGTTGGCTACACCTTC	NA	TRBJ1-2	TRBD1	TRBV18
CASSLAAPGQETQYF	TGCGCCAGCAGCTTGGCGGCACCCGGCCAAGAGACCCAGTACTTC	NA	TRBJ2-5	NA	TRBV5-1
CASSYSGGPGGGYTF	TGTGCCAGCAGTTACTCTGGGGGCCCGGGGGGTGGCTACACCTTC	NA	TRBJ1-2	NA	TRBV6-5
CASSRGMGTGNTIYF	TGTGCCAGCAGTCGGGGGATGGGGACTGGAAACACCATATATTTT	NA	TRBJ1-3	NA	TRBV6-5
CASSFVAGTGNTIYF	TGTGCCAGCAGCTTCGTCGCAGGGACGGGAAACACCATATATTTT	NA	TRBJ1-3	NA	TRBV7-2
CASSQVPGQGGYGYTF	TGCGCCAGCAGCCAAGTCCCGGGACAGGGGGGCTATGGCTACACCTTC	NA	TRBJ1-2	TRBD1	TRBV4-1
CASSFPGLGETQYF	TGTGCCAGCAGTTTTCCGGGACTAGGAGAGACCCAGTACTTC	NA	TRBJ2-5	TRBD2	TRBV25-1
CASSPGLAGSTGELFF	TGTGCCAGCAGCCCCGGACTAGCGGGGAGCACCGGGGAGCTGTTTTTT	NA	TRBJ2-2	TRBD2	TRBV7-2
CATSRGGYGSSYEQYF	TGTGCCACCAGCAGAGGGGGGTACGGAAGCTCCTACGAGCAGTACTTC	NA	TRBJ2-7	NA	TRBV15
CASSPAKKGGELFF	TGTGCCAGCAGCCCTGCTAAGAAGGGCGGGGAGCTGTTTTTT	once	TRBJ2-2	NA	TRBV11-1
CASSLVLKTQYF	TGCGCCAGCAGCTTGGTCTTGAAGACCCAGTACTTC	NA	TRBJ2-5	NA	TRBV5-1
CASSVTGTGGSNEQFF	TGTGCCAGCAGCGTAACCGGGACAGGGGGTTCCAATGAGCAGTTCTTC	NA	TRBJ2-1	TRBD1	TRBV9
CASSLVSGVSYNEQFF	TGTGCCAGCAGCTTAGTTTCGGGAGTGTCCTACAATGAGCAGTTCTTC	NA	TRBJ2-1	NA	TRBV11-2
CASSLLSAREQYF	TGTGCCAGCAGCCTGTTGTCCGCACGGGAGCAGTACTTC	NA	TRBJ2-7	NA	TRBV5-6
CASSKTGEYHTIYF	TGTGCCAGCAGCAAGACAGGGGAATACCACACCATATATTTT	NA	TRBJ1-3	TRBD1	TRBV6-5
CASSPGGVNQPQHF	TGTGCCAGCAGTCCCGGGGGAGTCAATCAGCCCCAGCATTTT	NA	TRBJ1-5	NA	TRBV2
CASSYRLAGGTDTQYF	TGTGCCAGCAGCTACCGACTAGCGGGAGGCACAGATACGCAGTATTTT	NA	TRBJ2-3	TRBD2	TRBV7-8
CAWSAGTGRNQPQHF	TGTGCCTGGAGTGCCGGGACAGGGAGAAATCAGCCCCAGCATTTT	NA	TRBJ1-5	TRBD1	TRBV30
CASSVGPDPSTDTQYF	TGTGCCAGCAGCGTAGGTCCCGACCCTAGCACAGATACGCAGTATTTT	NA	TRBJ2-3	NA	TRBV9
CASSQGRLNTEAFF	TGCGCCAGCAGCCAGGGCAGGCTGAACACTGAAGCTTTCTTT	NA	TRBJ1-1	NA	TRBV4-1
CASGKAGSYNEQFF	TGTGCTAGTGGAAAAGCGGGCTCCTACAATGAGCAGTTCTTC	NA	TRBJ2-1	NA	TRBV12-5
CSASVTDTQYF	TGCAGTGCTAGTGTCACAGATACGCAGTATTTT	NA	TRBJ2-3	NA	TRBV20-1
CASSYSGGGYATEQYF	TGTGCCAGCAGTTACTCGGGAGGGGGCTATGCCACGGAGCAGTACTTC	NA	TRBJ2-7	NA	TRBV6-5
CASSPRVAGNTIYF	TGTGCCAGCAGTCCCCGAGTGGCTGGAAACACCATATATTTT	NA	TRBJ1-3	NA	TRBV28
CASSQDGVAGRNTQYF	TGCGCCAGCAGCCAAGACGGAGTAGCGGGGCGGAATACGCAGTATTTT	NA	TRBJ2-3	TRBD2	TRBV4-1
CASSPRTGGSTDTQYF	TGTGCCAGCAGCCCCCGGACAGGGGGCAGCACAGATACGCAGTATTTT	once	TRBJ2-3	TRBD1	TRBV5-4
CASEGANTEAFF	TGTGCCAGCGAGGGAGCGAACACTGAAGCTTTCTTT	NA	TRBJ1-1	NA	TRBV6-6
CASSPAAFEQFF	TGTGCCAGCAGCCCGGCGGCCTTTGAGCAGTTCTTC	NA	TRBJ2-1	NA	TRBV14
CASSLGTGIEKLFF	TGTGCCAGCAGCTTAGGGACAGGGATTGAAAAACTGTTTTTT	NA	TRBJ1-4	TRBD1	TRBV7-9
CASRLRDRAEAFF	TGTGCAAGTCGCCTTAGGGACAGGGCTGAAGCTTTCTTT	once	TRBJ1-1	NA	TRBV12-2
CASSRNRGSADTQYF	TGCGCCAGCAGCCGAAACAGGGGGAGTGCAGATACGCAGTATTTT	once	TRBJ2-3	TRBD1	TRBV5-1
CASSLSPSGSRSPFF	TGTGCCAGCAGTTTATCCCCTAGCGGGAGCCGAAGTCCGTTCTTC	NA	TRBJ2-1	TRBD2	TRBV27